These 23 T cell receptor beta chains were all obtained from the same sample, sequenced in a study of shared clonotypes between healthy human individuals. Naive CD8 cells lacked CD45RO and underwent positive selection for CCR7, leaving out terminally differentiated effector memory CD45RA+ cells. Using immunoSEQ multiplex PCR, the repertoire was profiled, and TCRdb retains in-frame clones only, with some absent. The sample consists of millions of clones, about 95% of them appearing once. Sequencing was done on a sample of naive CD8+ T cells sorted from blood. The receptors come from a man between 18 and 29 years old in good health.

CDR3 sequence reads: CASSLGWDGRNYEQYF. CDR3 nucleotide sequence: TGTGCCAGCAGTTTAGGCTGGGACGGTAGGAATTACGAGCAGTACTTC. This rearrangement joins TRBV27 to TRBJ2-7; D assignment may be TRBD1 or TRBD2 (5 bases each). V was pared by 2 bases and J by 4 bases, with 18 bases between. The CDR3 consists of 16 residues. From germline, CDR1 is MNHEY and CDR2 SMNVEV (reference sequence).

CDR3 nucleotides: TGTGCCAGTAGTACCGACGGTAGGAACACTGAAGCTTTCTTT. Protein sequence: CASSTDGRNTEAFF. This chain uses TRBV19 with TRBJ1-1, with D unresolved. The CDR3 totals 14 residues. Between the trimmed V and J ends, which lost 4 bases and 1 base, there was a span of 10 bases. The V gene's germline CDR1 is LNHDA and CDR2 SQIVND (reference sequence).

The chain is built from TRBV28 and TRBJ1-2, with unresolved D. Trimming removed 2 bases at V and 7 bases at J, with 11 bases between. The CDR3 contains 13 residues. CDR1 and CDR2 from the germline V gene are MDHEN and SYDVKM. This CDR3 is CASSLTVGGGYTF. In DNA form, the CDR3 reads TGTGCCAGCAGTTTAACTGTGGGCGGTGGCTACACCTTC.

For this clone: The sample contains more than one DNA sequence encoding this CDR3. The chain joins TRBV6-1 to TRBJ1-2, with a tentative D call TRBD1 (6 bases). The V and J ends lost 10 bases and 14 bases respectively, with 29 bases between them. The CDR3 covers 14 residues. Germline CDR1 and CDR2: MNHNS and SASEGT. The DNA for the CDR3 is TGTGCCACCCCACGCCGGGACAATTTCTATGGCAATACCTTC. This codes for CATPRRDNFYGNTF.

This chain uses TRBV7-5 with TRBJ2-5; TRBD1 reflects the table's D call only, with no check against the DNA. TRBV7-5 has pseudogene status. CDR3 length equals 14 residues. CDR3 sequence: CARSLDRQKETQYF. The CDR3 region has the DNA TGTGCCAGATCGCTAGACAGGCAGAAAGAGACCCAGTACTTC.

With respect to this clone: The same CDR3 can be traced to other DNA sequences in this sample. The CDR3 is CASSVTGGTEAFF. CDR3 DNA: TGTGCCAGCAGCGTCACGGGGGGCACTGAAGCTTTCTTT. The genes are TRBV9 and TRBJ1-1; tentative D call: TRBD1 (5 bases). The V gene lost 2 bases and the J gene lost 4 bases, with 9 bases spanning the gap. This CDR3 region has 13 residues. The germline CDR1 and CDR2 sequences are SGDLS and YYNGEE.

The chain links TRBV7-9 to TRBJ1-2, with 7 bases that match TRBD1. Germline V gene sequence: CDR1 SEHNR, CDR2 FQNEAQ (reference sequence). Trimming cost V 4 bases and J 7 bases; bases outside gene matches: 9. CDR3 length equals 14 residues. The CDR3 reads CASSSTTGDRGYTF. The DNA for the CDR3 is TGTGCCAGCAGCTCTACAACAGGGGATCGTGGCTACACCTTC.

The DNA for the CDR3 is TGTGCCAGCAGCTTTCTGCTAGCGGGAGCTGGAGAGCAGTTCTTC. This sequence encodes CASSFLLAGAGEQFF. The chain recombines TRBV11-2 with TRBJ2-1, with 10 positions matching TRBD2. With 3 bases clipped from V and 10 bases from J, the junction kept 9 bases outside the gene matches. This CDR3 has 15 residues. Germline V gene lookup returns CDR1 SGHAT and CDR2 FQNNGV.

The chain links TRBV7-3 to TRBJ1-1; 7 bases line up with TRBD1. CDR3 length: 14 residues. Germline assignment: CDR1 SGHTA and CDR2 FQGTGA. With 0 bases clipped from V and 11 bases from J, the junction kept 9 bases outside the gene matches. The CDR3 DNA is TGTGCCAGCAGCTTAACACCAGGGGGGCCGGAGGCTTTCTTT. Translation gives CASSLTPGGPEAFF. The full variable domain, rest sourced from reference TRBV7-3 and TRBJ1-1, is GAGVSQTPSNKVTEKGKYVELRCDPISGHTALYWYRQSLGQGPEFLIYFQGTGAADDSGLPNDRFFAVRPEGSVSTLKIQRTERGDSAVYLCASSLTPGGPEAFFGQGTRLTVV.

This chain connects TRBV27 to TRBJ2-7; the D gene could be TRBD1 or TRBD2 (5 bases each). Germline lookup yields CDR1 MNHEY and CDR2 SMNVEV (reference sequence). With 2 bases removed from V and 3 bases from J, the gap between germline ends came to 14 bases. The CDR3 spans 15 residues. CDR3 sequence (DNA): TGTGCCAGCAGTTTAGACTCCACTAGGGGCTACGAGCAGTACTTC. Its protein is CASSLDSTRGYEQYF.

This clone was counted between two and nine times. The rearrangement uses TRBV28 and TRBJ1-6, with 8 positions matching TRBD1. Germline V gene lookup returns CDR1 MDHEN and CDR2 SYDVKM. Trimming at V came to 6 bases and at J to 6 bases, leaving 4 bases not matched to a gene. The CDR3 contains 14 residues. In DNA, the CDR3 is TGTGCCAGCAGACTGGACAGGGTTAATTCACCCCTCCACTTT. This gives the protein CASRLDRVNSPLHF.

The V gene is TRBV4-1, the J gene TRBJ2-7; D unresolved. This CDR3 is 14 amino acids long. Germline V CDR1 and CDR2: MGHRA, YSYEKL. Trimming stripped 0 bases from V and 6 bases from J, with 12 bases between. This CDR3 reads CASSQDPSGLEQYF. In DNA form, the CDR3 reads TGCGCCAGCAGCCAAGATCCTTCGGGCCTCGAGCAGTACTTC.

This clone occurred a few times. The rearrangement joins TRBV30 to TRBJ1-1; D might be TRBD1 (6 bases). The CDR3 has 10 amino acids. V was pared by 5 bases and J by 9 bases, with 10 bases between. Germline V gene data show CDR1 as GTSNPN and CDR2 as SVGIG (reference sequence). CDR3 in DNA: TGTGCCTGGCTACAGGGAAAAGCTTTCTTT. Protein: CAWLQGKAFF.

The CDR3 DNA reads as TGTGCCAGCAGTTCGACAGAGAGGGACTATGGCTACACCTTC. It translates to CASSSTERDYGYTF. The chain links TRBV28 to TRBJ1-2; tentatively, D is TRBD1 (5 bases). V lost 4 bases, J lost 3 bases, and 12 bases lay in between. From germline, CDR1 is MDHEN and CDR2 SYDVKM. CDR3 length: 14 amino acids.

Notes on this clone: The sample has other DNA sequences that encode this CDR3 too. V usage is TRBV28 and J usage is TRBJ2-1; 8 bases line up with TRBD1. After removal of 2 bases from V and 0 bases from J, the junction contained 3 bases not matched to a gene. This CDR3 comprises 16 residues. Per germline, CDR1 MDHEN and CDR2 SYDVKM. CDR3 loop: CASSLGTGGSYNEQFF. The CDR3, as DNA: TGTGCCAGCAGTTTAGGGACAGGCGGCTCCTACAATGAGCAGTTCTTC.

The rearrangement links TRBV21-1 to TRBJ1-1. TRBV21-1 is tagged as a pseudogene. CDR3 length: 14 amino acids. The CDR3 reads CASRRQGGTAEAFF. CDR3 sequence (DNA): TGTGCCAGCAGAAGGCAGGGCGGGACCGCTGAAGCTTTCTTT.

This chain connects TRBV7-9 to TRBJ2-3; 7 bases agree with TRBD1. The CDR3 totals 15 residues. Germline CDR1 SEHNR, CDR2 FQNEAQ (reference sequence). Trimming removed 5 bases from V and 0 bases from J; junction bases left unmatched: 5. CDR3 protein: CASSQRQGSTDTQYF. The DNA of the CDR3 is TGTGCCAGCAGCCAGAGACAGGGTAGCACAGATACGCAGTATTTT. The variable domain in full, with the rest retrieved from reference TRBV7-9 and TRBJ2-3, is DTGVSQNPRHKITKRGQNVTFRCDPISEHNRLYWYRQTLGQGPEFLTYFQNEAQLEKSRLLSDRFSAERPKGSFSTLEIQRTEQGDSAMYLCASSQRQGSTDTQYFGPGTRLTVL.

The J gene is TRBJ2-5, the V gene TRBV7-6; 13 positions match TRBD2. J lost 6 bases, V lost 1 base, and 5 bases had no gene match. Germline V gene data show CDR1 as SGHVS and CDR2 as FNYEAQ. This CDR3 is built from 16 residues. CDR3 DNA: TGTGCCAGCAGCTTAGGGACTAGCGGGAGTCCCCAGACCCAGTACTTC. Translated: CASSLGTSGSPQTQYF. Combining the CDR3 with reference TRBV7-6 and TRBJ2-5 gives the whole variable domain GAGVSQSPRYKVTKRGQDVALRCDPISGHVSLYWYRQALGQGPEFLTYFNYEAQQDKSGLPNDRFSAERPEGSISTLTIQRTEQRDSAMYRCASSLGTSGSPQTQYFGPGTRLLVL.

About this clone itself: Other DNA sequences in this sample translate to the same CDR3. The rearrangement uses TRBV25-1 and TRBJ1-6, with D unclear. The CDR3 consists of 14 residues. V lost 2 bases to trimming and J lost 7 bases, with 9 bases between them. Per the germline V gene, CDR1 is MGHDK and CDR2 is SYGVNS. Written as DNA, the CDR3 is TGTGCCAGCAGTGAAGGCGGTGGGAATTCACCCCTCCACTTT. It yields the protein CASSEGGGNSPLHF. Drawing the rest from reference TRBV25-1 and TRBJ1-6, the complete variable domain is EADIYQTPRYLVIGTGKKITLECSQTMGHDKMYWYQQDPGMELHLIHYSYGVNSTEKGDLSSESTVSRIRTEHFPLTLESARPSHTSQYLCASSEGGGNSPLHFGNGTRLTVT.

V usage is TRBV7-9 and J usage is TRBJ2-5, with TRBD2 matching 9 bases. CDR3 size: 14 residues. Germline loops: CDR1 SEHNR, CDR2 FQNEAQ (reference sequence). V shed 5 bases, J shed 5 bases, and the junction held 6 bases outside the gene matches. The CDR3 DNA reads as TGTGCCAGCAGCCTAGGGACTAGCTGGGAGACCCAGTACTTC. Translation: CASSLGTSWETQYF.

As for this clone: Different DNA sequences within this sample yield the same CDR3. The CDR3 loop is CAWSVLGSNQPQHF. The CDR3 DNA reads as TGTGCCTGGAGTGTTTTAGGCAGCAATCAGCCCCAGCATTTT. The chain links TRBV30 to TRBJ1-5; the D is unclear. The CDR3 contains 14 residues. With 0 bases removed from V and 1 base from J, the gap between germline ends came to 7 bases. The germline CDR1 and CDR2 sequences are GTSNPN and SVGIG (reference sequence).

The chain recombines TRBV13 with TRBJ2-1; D may be TRBD2 (5 bases). CDR1 and CDR2 from the germline V gene are PRHDT and FYEKMQ (reference sequence). This CDR3 region has 16 residues. Trimming took off 0 bases at V and 0 bases at J, with 9 bases between the two ends. The CDR3 bases are TGTGCCAGCAGCTTAGGTGAGGACTCCTCCTACAATGAGCAGTTCTTC. It is translated as CASSLGEDSSYNEQFF.

The chain is built from TRBV4-1 and TRBJ2-7, with a possible D match to TRBD2 (5 bases). This CDR3 comprises 15 residues. Trimming shortened V by 1 base and J by 1 base, and 11 bases separated the two germline ends. Germline V gives CDR1 MGHRA, CDR2 YSYEKL. The CDR3 nucleotides are TGCGCCAGCAGCCAAGTCGAGGACTGGTCCTACGAGCAGTACTTC. Translated: CASSQVEDWSYEQYF.